This TCR beta chain was identified during a study of vaccination and CD4 T cells after COVID-19 (dated by TCRdb to between 2020 and 2023). Regarding the research as a whole: SARS-CoV-2 positivity had been established in the convalescent patients by nasal swab PCR, and mild disease was recorded in eight to ten of these patients and severe disease in one. Each participant got two doses of either the Pfizer-BioNTech BNT162b2 vaccine (n=8) or the Moderna mRNA-1273 vaccine (n=2). In over 8 COVID-19 convalescent patients and a few infection-naive healthy vaccine recipients, the spike-specific CD4+ TCR repertoire before mRNA vaccination was compared with the repertoire after mRNA vaccination. The convalescent cohort comprised six males and four females, including two Hispanic individuals, seven Caucasians, two Asians and one multiracial person. For stimulating the cultures, overlapping spike peptide pools were used, derived from SARS-CoV-2 as well as from the common cold coronaviruses HCoV-NL63, HCoV-OC43 and HCoV-229E. Post-vaccine blood samples were taken a median of 72 days after the second vaccine dose, with a range of 14 to 241 days. Post-COVID blood samples were collected from convalescent patients a median of approximately 93 days after diagnosis, with a range of roughly 30 to 161 days. Control cultures received a CEFX viral epitope pool as the positive control, an HIV-1 Nef peptide pool as the negative control, or no peptide.

On the study overall, not on this receptor specifically: Relatively few convalescent patients were included in the study, and early timepoints after natural infection were not analyzed. An increase in the median number of SARS-CoV-2-reactive clonotypes from approximately 23 after infection to 35 to 40 after vaccination was observed, but the change was not found to be significant. Of the vaccine-specific clones found in convalescent patients, nearly all (304 of 307) were mono-reactive for SARS-CoV-2 spike instead of being cross-reactive with common cold coronaviruses. In convalescent patients, a median about 86% of post-vaccine SARS-CoV-2-reactive clones were detected only after vaccination, and vaccine-specific priming was suggested by this finding.

Taken with the paper, the label for treatment or condition translates to: approximately 9-day PBMC culture with coronavirus spike peptide pools or control peptides (ViraFEST assay). To expand antigen-specific T cells with peptide pools and then pick out the expanded clonotypes through TCR sequencing, the study relied on the ViraFEST assay. The positive SARS-CoV-2 PCR tests of the convalescent patients were dated from March to December 2020, before the Alpha, Beta and Delta variants emerged in the United States. Each well held 1.5 million to 2.5 million PBMCs cultured with approximately 10 ug/ml peptide pools in IMDM containing around 5% human AB serum and 7.5 to 10 IU/ml IL-2. On days 3 and 7, half of the culture medium was replaced with fresh IL-2-containing medium. After 10 days of culture, CD4+ T cells were isolated by negative selection with the EasySep CD4+ T cell isolation kit. Ficoll-Paque Plus gradient centrifugation was used to isolate PBMCs from whole blood, and the isolated PBMCs were then either used fresh or cryopreserved at -140C. Each culture condition was generally run in triplicate wells.

The library was produced with PCR. TCR sequencing of DNA from cultured CD4+ T cells used the Oncomine TCR Beta short-read assay at the Johns Hopkins FTIC core. The QIAamp micro DNA kit was used to extract genomic DNA from the cultured CD4+ T cells. The Oncomine TCR Beta libraries from cultured CD4+ T cells were pooled using unique dual indexes and then sequenced on an Illumina iSeq 100. The published analysis was carried out like this. Non-productive sequences were filtered out, and CDR3s that did not start with C, did not end with F or W, or were shorter than 7 amino acids were discarded. The MANAFEST web application was used to identify antigen-specific clonotypes by comparing peptide-stimulated wells against reference wells and other culture wells. Positive clones required FDR below 0.05, an odds ratio above 5, and productive frequency above 0.1% in at least two of three replicate wells. A clonotype counted as cross-reactive if it showed significant expansion both in the SARS-CoV-2 spike wells and in at least one common cold coronavirus spike condition. Using R version 3.6.1, CDR3 homology was evaluated through Levenshtein distances (stringdist) along with unrooted phylogenetic trees (ape). TCRdb ran its own pipeline on the public reads, namely fastp trimming at Q25 and MiXCR clone calling, and kept in-frame beta chains. CDR3 protein sequences are deduplicated, and each keeps its most common genes and DNA. The V and J calls here are based on TCRdb, not the publication. The sample records some 2,000 distinct CDR3 sequences, roughly 57% of which are singletons. The ten largest make up approximately 85% of the sample.

Between the V and J ends, shortened by 3 bases and 5 bases respectively, the junction contains 3 bases. The germline V gene (reference sequence) gives CDR1 as MNHEY and CDR2 as SMNVEV. The CDR3 goes from the cysteine to the phenylalanine over 11 residues. The read is trimmed to its CDR3 DNA, 33 bases read in frame from base 1. As concerns this clonotype: The antigen this receptor binds is unknown. No base qualities exist here, and no much larger clone lies one base off it.

This receptor was identified in a human donor who had recovered from COVID-19. Sequenced here: CD4+ T cells from blood, cultured in vitro, sampled after SARS-CoV-2 vaccination. The sequence links TRBV27 to TRBJ2-3, with the D gene uncertain. The bases are TGTGCCAGCAGTTTCCGAGATACGCAGTATTTT. The encoded protein is CASSFRDTQYF.